Presented here are 24 T cell receptor beta chains from one specimen sequenced in a study of T cell responses to AZD1222 COVID-19 vaccine. Repertoires were generated with immunoSEQ multiplex PCR, while TCRdb's copy carries only in-frame clones and drops some. The sample contains more than 35,000 clones, approximately 86% of which appear only once. This material consisted of peripheral blood, taken on day 0 of AZD1222 vaccination. Every receptor here comes from an adult in good health.

The CDR3 loop is CASSLAGTGGRYGYTF. In nucleotides, the CDR3 is TGTGCCAGCAGCTTGGCCGGGACAGGGGGACGGTATGGCTACACCTTC. The genes are TRBV7-2 and TRBJ1-2; 11 nucleotides agree with TRBD1. V was pared by 3 bases and J by 5 bases, with 8 bases of the junction left unmatched. This CDR3 is 16 amino acids long. The germline V gene encodes CDR1 SGHTA and CDR2 FQGNSA.

This chain joins TRBV9 and TRBJ1-1, with TRBD1 as a possible D gene (5 bases). V was cut by 4 bases and J by 5 bases, with 18 bases left in between. The CDR3 totals 15 residues. Germline CDR1 is SGDLS and CDR2 is YYNGEE. The CDR3: CASSPGTLEGTEAFF. The CDR3 coding sequence is TGTGCCAGCAGCCCGGGGACCTTGGAGGGGACTGAAGCTTTCTTT.

The chain couples TRBV15 to TRBJ2-3; 8 nucleotides line up with TRBD2. Losses at the gene ends were 4 bases for V and 2 bases for J; bases not matched to a gene: 5. The length of the CDR3 is 15 residues. Per germline, CDR1 LNHNV and CDR2 YYDKDF (reference sequence). Here the CDR3 reads CATSKTSASTDTQYF. The CDR3 DNA sequence: TGTGCCACCAGCAAGACTAGCGCTTCCACAGATACGCAGTATTTT. Variable domain in full (rest from reference TRBV15 and TRBJ2-3): DAMVIQNPRYQVTQFGKPVTLSCSQTLNHNVMYWYQQKSSQAPKLLFHYYDKDFNNEADTPDNFQSRRPNTSFCFLDIRSPGLGDTAMYLCATSKTSASTDTQYFGPGTRLTVL.

The rearrangement uses TRBV5-1 and TRBJ2-3; D not certain. Trimming took 2 bases from V and 0 from J, leaving 7 bases between them. This CDR3 spans 14 amino acids. Germline lookup yields CDR1 SGHRS and CDR2 YFSETQ. CDR3 nucleotide sequence: TGCGCCAGCAGCTTATATCTGAGCACAGATACGCAGTATTTT. Protein product: CASSLYLSTDTQYF.

This clone has a single count. V and J are TRBV4-3 and TRBJ2-2, with D perhaps TRBD1 (5 bases). V was shortened by 3 bases and J by 3 bases, with 14 bases between the two germline ends. Germline lookup yields CDR1 LGHNA and CDR2 YSLEER. The CDR3 is 16 amino acids. CDR3 sequence: CASSQGQGWYTGELFF. CDR3 bases: TGCGCCAGCAGCCAGGGGCAAGGGTGGTACACCGGGGAGCTGTTTTTT.

This clone was counted between two and nine times. V usage is TRBV5-1 and J usage is TRBJ2-2, with D perhaps matching TRBD2 (5 bases). The CDR3 totals 15 residues. Germline V gene sequence: CDR1 SGHRS, CDR2 YFSETQ. Trimming removed 1 base at V and 6 bases at J, with 13 bases between. CDR3 bases: TGCGCCAGCAGCTTGTCTGCCGGGGTATCCGGGGAGCTGTTTTTT. This encodes CASSLSAGVSGELFF.

This clone appeared once. The chain recombines TRBV11-3 with TRBJ2-1; 7 nucleotides agree with TRBD1. The CDR3 contains 16 residues. The ends lost 4 bases at V and 2 bases at J; junction bases unmatched: 8. From germline, CDR1 is SGHNT and CDR2 YENEEA. CDR3 DNA sequence: TGTGCCAGCAGCTCGTTCTCCGGGACAGCCTACAATGAGCAGTTCTTC. Translated: CASSSFSGTAYNEQFF.

The chain is built from TRBV28 and TRBJ2-3; no definite D call. The germline V gene encodes CDR1 MDHEN and CDR2 SYDVKM. Trimming shortened V by 5 bases and J by 1 base, and 10 bases separated the two germline ends. CDR3 length: 14 amino acids. Here the CDR3 reads CASSPQAGTDTQYF. The CDR3 DNA follows: TGTGCCAGCAGTCCCCAGGCGGGCACAGATACGCAGTATTTT.

V usage is TRBV19 and J usage is TRBJ2-2; 9 bases are a match to TRBD2. This CDR3 contains 15 residues. Per the germline V gene, CDR1 is LNHDA and CDR2 is SQIVND (reference sequence). J lost 6 bases, V lost 3 bases, and 5 bases had no gene match. This chain's CDR3 is CASSILAGVAGELFF. In nucleotides, the CDR3 is TGTGCCAGTAGTATTTTAGCGGGGGTAGCCGGGGAGCTGTTTTTT.

This clone was seen just once. This chain joins TRBV4-3 and TRBJ2-1, with no clear D. The CDR3 runs to 15 residues. Germline V gives CDR1 LGHNA, CDR2 YSLEER. Trimming cost V 1 base and J 0 bases, with 7 bases left between them. CDR3 nucleotides: TGCGCCAGCAGCCAAGGGGATCGCTCCTACAATGAGCAGTTCTTC. It yields the protein CASSQGDRSYNEQFF.

This chain uses TRBV7-3 with TRBJ2-3; possible D gene TRBD2, 6 bases. CDR3 length equals 17 residues. Per the germline V gene, CDR1 is SGHTA and CDR2 is FQGTGA. With 1 base removed from V and 7 bases from J, the gap between germline ends came to 21 bases. CDR3 loop: CASSLRASEGLGNTQYF. CDR3 nucleotide sequence: TGTGCCAGCAGCTTAAGAGCTAGCGAGGGGTTGGGGAATACGCAGTATTTT.

The chain couples TRBV5-6 to TRBJ1-5; D uncertain. With 4 bases removed from V and 0 bases from J, the gap between germline ends came to 8 bases. The germline V gene encodes CDR1 SGHDT and CDR2 YYEEEE. The CDR3 is made up of 14 amino acids. The CDR3 nucleotides are TGTGCCAGCAGCGCCCTGTATAGCAATCAGCCCCAGCATTTT. The encoded protein is CASSALYSNQPQHF. Full variable domain (missing parts from reference TRBV5-6 and TRBJ1-5): DAGVTQSPTHLIKTRGQQVTLRCSPKSGHDTVSWYQQALGQGPQFIFQYYEEEERQRGNFPDRFSGHQFPNYSSELNVNALLLGDSALYLCASSALYSNQPQHFGDGTRLSIL.

The chain is built from TRBV5-6 and TRBJ1-3; tentative D call: TRBD1 (5 bases). The germline CDR1 and CDR2 sequences are SGHDT and YYEEEE. V shed 3 bases and J shed 0 bases, with 10 bases lying between them. CDR3 length: 15 amino acids. In nucleotides, the CDR3 is TGTGCCAGCAGCTCGGGACTGATCTCTGGAAACACCATATATTTT. Encoded protein: CASSSGLISGNTIYF. Filled out from reference TRBV5-6 and TRBJ1-3, the complete variable domain reads DAGVTQSPTHLIKTRGQQVTLRCSPKSGHDTVSWYQQALGQGPQFIFQYYEEEERQRGNFPDRFSGHQFPNYSSELNVNALLLGDSALYLCASSSGLISGNTIYFGEGSWLTVV.

This chain connects TRBV5-4 to TRBJ2-2; no clear D. CDR1 is SGHNT and CDR2 is YYREEE in the germline V gene (reference sequence). The CDR3 is made up of 15 amino acids. Deletions cut 1 base from V and 0 bases from J, with 7 bases between. The CDR3 DNA is TGTGCCAGCAGCTTGCGACACGCGAACACCGGGGAGCTGTTTTTT. It translates to CASSLRHANTGELFF.

The chain recombines TRBV30 with TRBJ2-1; no definite D call. V lost 8 bases and J lost 7, with 9 bases in between. The CDR3 covers 10 residues. The germline gives CDR1 GTSNPN, CDR2 SVGIG (reference sequence). CDR3 sequence (DNA): TGTGCCGCGAACCATAATGAGCAGTTCTTC. Translation gives CAANHNEQFF.

The chain has TRBV28 and TRBJ2-7; 7 bases fit TRBD1. This CDR3 spans 14 amino acids. J was trimmed by 1 base and V by 5 bases; bases with no gene match: 5. CDR1 is MDHEN and CDR2 is SYDVKM in the germline V gene. The CDR3 spells CASSPMDRSYEQYF. The CDR3 DNA reads TGTGCCAGCAGTCCTATGGACAGGTCCTACGAGCAGTACTTC.

The J gene is TRBJ2-7, the V gene TRBV14, with 10 nucleotides matching TRBD2. Germline CDR1 reads SGHDN; CDR2 reads FVKESK. The length of the CDR3 is 16 residues. With V trimmed by 0 bases and J by 6 bases, 8 bases remained unmatched. The CDR3 is CASSQEYLAGEAEQYF. CDR3 DNA: TGTGCCAGCAGCCAAGAGTACCTAGCGGGGGAGGCCGAGCAGTACTTC.

The rearrangement joins TRBV6-2 or TRBV6-3 to TRBJ1-5; D unresolved. Germline-derived CDR1 and CDR2 are MNHEY and SVGEGT. V gave up 0 bases and J gave up 7 bases, with 13 bases separating them. The CDR3 consists of 15 residues. CDR3 protein: CASSYSPVMSQPQHF. CDR3 nucleotide sequence: TGTGCCAGCAGTTACTCGCCGGTCATGAGCCAGCCCCAGCATTTT.

This chain connects TRBV5-5 to TRBJ1-5, with D perhaps TRBD1 (5 bases). V lost 1 base to trimming and J lost 0 bases, with 5 bases between them. The germline V gene has CDR1 SGHKS and CDR2 YYEKEE (reference sequence). The CDR3 contains 14 residues. In DNA form, the CDR3 reads TGTGCCAGCAGCTTGACAGGTAGCAATCAGCCCCAGCATTTT. It yields the protein CASSLTGSNQPQHF.

This clone occurred a few times. V is TRBV19 and J is TRBJ2-2; D uncertain. The germline V and J ends were trimmed by 2 bases and 7 bases, with 5 bases remaining between them. The germline gives CDR1 LNHDA, CDR2 SQIVND (reference sequence). This CDR3 comprises 12 residues. As DNA, the CDR3 is TGTGCCAGTAGTATAAGTCTCGGGGAGCTGTTTTTT. Amino acids: CASSISLGELFF. The full variable domain, rest sourced from reference TRBV19 and TRBJ2-2, is DGGITQSPKYLFRKEGQNVTLSCEQNLNHDAMYWYRQDPGQGLRLIYYSQIVNDFQKGDIAEGYSVSREKKESFPLTVTSAQKNPTAFYLCASSISLGELFFGEGSRLTVL.

The chain joins TRBV30 to TRBJ1-4, with D possibly TRBD1 on 6 matching bases. Germline V lookup: CDR1 GTSNPN, CDR2 SVGIG (reference sequence). CDR3 length: 14 amino acids. V was trimmed by 1 base and J by 5 bases, leaving 11 bases between them. The CDR3 here is CAWSAQGRNEKLFF. Here the CDR3 DNA reads TGTGCCTGGAGTGCCCAGGGGAGGAATGAAAAACTGTTTTTT.

This chain uses TRBV14 with TRBJ1-2; D is possibly TRBD1 (5 bases). The germline V and J ends were trimmed by 5 bases and 2 bases, with 15 bases remaining between them. Germline lookup yields CDR1 SGHDN and CDR2 FVKESK. The CDR3 sequence is 15 residues long. CDR3 in DNA: TGTGCCAGCAGCGGGACTCACACGCCCAACTATGGCTACACCTTC. It encodes CASSGTHTPNYGYTF.

This chain connects TRBV30 to TRBJ1-4; 7 bases map to TRBD1. CDR3 size: 15 residues. Germline V gene data show CDR1 as GTSNPN and CDR2 as SVGIG (reference sequence). Trimming at V came to 1 base and at J to 5 bases, leaving 7 bases not matched to a gene. CDR3 loop: CAWSAPGQFNEKLFF. The CDR3 nucleotides are TGTGCCTGGAGTGCCCCGGGACAGTTCAATGAAAAACTGTTTTTT.

This chain uses TRBV4-1 with TRBJ2-7; D remains ambiguous. The CDR3 runs to 15 residues. CDR1 and CDR2 (germline): MGHRA, YSYEKL. Trimming took off 3 bases at V and 2 bases at J, with 14 bases between the two ends. CDR3 nucleotide sequence: TGCGCCAGCAGCCAGGCAGGTGGGCGGACCTACGAGCAGTACTTC. Its translation: CASSQAGGRTYEQYF.